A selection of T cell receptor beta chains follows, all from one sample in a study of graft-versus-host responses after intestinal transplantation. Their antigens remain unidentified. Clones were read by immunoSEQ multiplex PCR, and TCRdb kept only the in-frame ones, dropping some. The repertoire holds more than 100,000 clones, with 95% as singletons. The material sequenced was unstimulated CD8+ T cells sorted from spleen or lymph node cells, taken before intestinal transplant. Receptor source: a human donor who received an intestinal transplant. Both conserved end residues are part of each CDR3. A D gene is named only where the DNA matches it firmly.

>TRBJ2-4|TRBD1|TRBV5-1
TGCGCCAGCAGCTTGGCAGGGGGAGCCAAAAACATTCAGTACTTC
CASSLAGGAKNIQYF
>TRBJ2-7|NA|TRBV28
TGTGCCAGCAGTTTATCTGACTCTTTAGCCCACGAGCAGTACTTC
CASSLSDSLAHEQYF
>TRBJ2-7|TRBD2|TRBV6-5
TGTGCCAGCAGTTACTCGGCGGGAGGGCCCAGCGAGCAGTACTTC
CASSYSAGGPSEQYF
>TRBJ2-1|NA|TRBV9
TGTGCCAGCAGCCAGGGGGGGGACGAATCCTACAATGAGCAGTTCTTC
CASSQGGDESYNEQFF
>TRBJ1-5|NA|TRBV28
TGTGCCGACGGGGATAGCAATCAGCCCCAGCATTTT
CADGDSNQPQHF
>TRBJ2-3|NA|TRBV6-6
TGTGCCAGCAGTTACTTAATTGATACGCAGTATTTT
CASSYLIDTQYF
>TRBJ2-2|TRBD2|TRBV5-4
TGTGCCAGTCTAGCGGGAACCGGGGAGCTGTTTTTT
CASLAGTGELFF
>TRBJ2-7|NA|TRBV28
TGTGCCAGCAGTGAAACCGCGTTCGAGCAGTACTTC
CASSETAFEQYF
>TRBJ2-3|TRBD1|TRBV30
TGTGCCTGGGAACAGGGGGCGAGCACAGATACGCAGTATTTT
CAWEQGASTDTQYF
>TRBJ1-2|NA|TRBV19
TGTGCCAGTAGTATGAACGTGGGGTATGGCTACACCTTC
CASSMNVGYGYTF